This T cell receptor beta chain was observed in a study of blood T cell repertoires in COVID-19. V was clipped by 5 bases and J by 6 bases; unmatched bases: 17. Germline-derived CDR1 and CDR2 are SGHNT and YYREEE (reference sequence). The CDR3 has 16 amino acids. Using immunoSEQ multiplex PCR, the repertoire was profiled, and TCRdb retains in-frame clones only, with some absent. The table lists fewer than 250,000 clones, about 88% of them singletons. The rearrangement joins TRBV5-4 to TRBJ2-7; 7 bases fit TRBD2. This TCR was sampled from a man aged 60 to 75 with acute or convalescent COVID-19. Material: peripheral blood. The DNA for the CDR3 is TGTGCCAGCAGTTTGCCTTTGACGGGGGGATCCCGCGAGCAGTACTTC. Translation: CASSLPLTGGSREQYF.